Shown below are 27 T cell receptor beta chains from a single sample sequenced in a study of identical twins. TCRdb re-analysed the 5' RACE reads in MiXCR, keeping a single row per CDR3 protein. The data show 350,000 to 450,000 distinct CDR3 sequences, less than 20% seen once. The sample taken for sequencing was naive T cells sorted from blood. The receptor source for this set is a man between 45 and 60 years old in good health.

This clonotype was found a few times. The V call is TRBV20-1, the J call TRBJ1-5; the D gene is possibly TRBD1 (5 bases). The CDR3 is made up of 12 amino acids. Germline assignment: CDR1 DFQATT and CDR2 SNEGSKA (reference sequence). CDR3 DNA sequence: TGCGCGAAGGGGTTTCTCAATCAGCCCCAGCATTTT. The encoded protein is CAKGFLNQPQHF.

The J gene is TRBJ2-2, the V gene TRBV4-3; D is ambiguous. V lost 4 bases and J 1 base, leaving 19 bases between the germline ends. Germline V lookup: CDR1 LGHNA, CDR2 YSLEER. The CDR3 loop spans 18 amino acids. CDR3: CASSLRELLELNTGELFF. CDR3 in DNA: TGCGCCAGCAGCCTAAGGGAACTTCTAGAACTGAACACCGGGGAGCTGTTTTTT.

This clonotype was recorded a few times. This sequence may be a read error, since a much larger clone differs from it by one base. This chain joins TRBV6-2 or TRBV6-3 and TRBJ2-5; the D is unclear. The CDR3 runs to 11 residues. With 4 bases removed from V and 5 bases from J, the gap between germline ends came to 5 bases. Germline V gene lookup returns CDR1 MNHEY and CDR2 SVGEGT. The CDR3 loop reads CASSSPETQYF. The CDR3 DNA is TGTGCCAGCAGTTCCCCGGAGACCCAGTACTTC.

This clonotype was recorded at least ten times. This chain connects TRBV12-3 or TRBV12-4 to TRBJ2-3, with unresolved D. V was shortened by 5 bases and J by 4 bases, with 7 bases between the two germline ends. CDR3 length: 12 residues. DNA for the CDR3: TGTGCCAGCAGTCCGTTAGCAGATACGCAGTATTTT. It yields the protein CASSPLADTQYF.

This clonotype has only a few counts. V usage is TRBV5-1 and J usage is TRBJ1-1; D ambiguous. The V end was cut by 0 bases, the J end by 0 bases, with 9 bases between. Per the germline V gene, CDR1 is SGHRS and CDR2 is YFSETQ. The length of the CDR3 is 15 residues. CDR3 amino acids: CASSLEQTMNTEAFF. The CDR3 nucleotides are TGCGCCAGCAGCTTGGAGCAGACAATGAACACTGAAGCTTTCTTT.

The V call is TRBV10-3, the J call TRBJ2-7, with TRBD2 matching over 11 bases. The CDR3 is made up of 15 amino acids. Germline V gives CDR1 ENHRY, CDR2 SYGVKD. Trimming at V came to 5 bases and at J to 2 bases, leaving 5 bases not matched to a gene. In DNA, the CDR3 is TGTGCCATCAGTTTGGGACTAGCGGAAACCTACGAGCAGTACTTC. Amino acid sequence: CAISLGLAETYEQYF.

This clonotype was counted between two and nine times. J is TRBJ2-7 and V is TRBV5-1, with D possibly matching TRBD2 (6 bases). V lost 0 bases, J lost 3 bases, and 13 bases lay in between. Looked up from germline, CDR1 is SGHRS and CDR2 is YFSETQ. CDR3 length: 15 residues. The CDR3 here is CASSLAGASDYEQYF. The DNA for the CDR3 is TGCGCCAGCAGCTTGGCCGGGGCTAGCGACTACGAGCAGTACTTC.

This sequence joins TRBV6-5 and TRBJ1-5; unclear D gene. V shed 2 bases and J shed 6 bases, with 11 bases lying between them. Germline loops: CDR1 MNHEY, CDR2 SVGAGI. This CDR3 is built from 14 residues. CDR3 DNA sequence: TGTGCCAGCAGTTACGTGGTTCAAGGTCAGCCCCAGCATTTT. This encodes CASSYVVQGQPQHF.

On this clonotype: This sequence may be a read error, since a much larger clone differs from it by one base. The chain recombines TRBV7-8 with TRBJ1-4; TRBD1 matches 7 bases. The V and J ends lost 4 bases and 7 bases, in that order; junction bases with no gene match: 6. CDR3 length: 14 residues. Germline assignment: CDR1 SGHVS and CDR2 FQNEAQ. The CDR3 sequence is CASSSTGPSEKLFF. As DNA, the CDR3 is TGTGCCAGCAGCTCGACAGGGCCTAGTGAAAAACTGTTTTTT.

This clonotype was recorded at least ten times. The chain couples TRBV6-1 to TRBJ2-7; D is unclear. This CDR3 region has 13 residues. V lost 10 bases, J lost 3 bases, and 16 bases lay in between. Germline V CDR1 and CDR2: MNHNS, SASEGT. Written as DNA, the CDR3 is TGTGCCACCCAAGCAACGGACCGCTACGAGCAGTACTTC. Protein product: CATQATDRYEQYF.

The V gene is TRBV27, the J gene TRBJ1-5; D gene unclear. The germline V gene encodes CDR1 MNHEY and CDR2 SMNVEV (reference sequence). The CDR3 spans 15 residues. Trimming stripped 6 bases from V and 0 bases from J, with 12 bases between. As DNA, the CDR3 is TGTGCCAGCAGGGGGTGGGGAGATAGCAATCAGCCCCAGCATTTT. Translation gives CASRGWGDSNQPQHF.

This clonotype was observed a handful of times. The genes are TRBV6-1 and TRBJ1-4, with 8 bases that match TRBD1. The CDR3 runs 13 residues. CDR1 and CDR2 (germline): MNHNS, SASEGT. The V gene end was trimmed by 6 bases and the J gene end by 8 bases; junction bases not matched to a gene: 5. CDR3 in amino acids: CASRGQGEEKLFF. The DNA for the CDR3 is TGTGCCAGCAGAGGACAGGGTGAAGAAAAACTGTTTTTT.

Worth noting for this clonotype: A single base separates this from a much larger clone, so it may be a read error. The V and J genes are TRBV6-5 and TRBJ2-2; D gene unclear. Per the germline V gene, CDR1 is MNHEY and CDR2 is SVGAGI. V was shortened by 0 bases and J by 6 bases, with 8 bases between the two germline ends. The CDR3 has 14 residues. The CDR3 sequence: CASSYSVLAGELFF. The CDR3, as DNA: TGTGCCAGCAGTTACTCCGTTCTCGCCGGGGAGCTGTTTTTT.

The CDR3 nucleotides read TGTGCCAGCAGCTTGGCCACGCGGTATGAAAAACTGTTTTTT. Translated, it gives CASSLATRYEKLFF. The chain combines TRBV5-5 with TRBJ1-4; D remains unclear. The CDR3 totals 14 residues. V shed 0 bases and J shed 6 bases, with 9 bases lying between them. CDR1 is SGHKS and CDR2 is YYEKEE in the germline V gene (reference sequence).

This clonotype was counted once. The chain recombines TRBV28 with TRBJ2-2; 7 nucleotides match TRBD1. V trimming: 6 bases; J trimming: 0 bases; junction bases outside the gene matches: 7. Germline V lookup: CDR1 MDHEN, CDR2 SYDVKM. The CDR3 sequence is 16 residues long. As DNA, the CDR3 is TGTGCCAGCAGAGAGACAGGGACCGCGAACACCGGGGAGCTGTTTTTT. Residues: CASRETGTANTGELFF.

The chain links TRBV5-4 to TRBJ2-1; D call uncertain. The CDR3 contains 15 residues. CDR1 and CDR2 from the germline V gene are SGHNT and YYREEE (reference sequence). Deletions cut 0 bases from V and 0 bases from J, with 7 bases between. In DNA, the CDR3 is TGTGCCAGCAGCTTGGACGTAGGCTCCTACAATGAGCAGTTCTTC. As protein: CASSLDVGSYNEQFF. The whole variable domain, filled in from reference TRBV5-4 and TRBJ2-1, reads ETGVTQSPTHLIKTRGQQVTLRCSSQSGHNTVSWYQQALGQGPQFIFQYYREEENGRGNFPPRFSGLQFPNYSSELNVNALELDDSALYLCASSLDVGSYNEQFFGPGTRLTVL.

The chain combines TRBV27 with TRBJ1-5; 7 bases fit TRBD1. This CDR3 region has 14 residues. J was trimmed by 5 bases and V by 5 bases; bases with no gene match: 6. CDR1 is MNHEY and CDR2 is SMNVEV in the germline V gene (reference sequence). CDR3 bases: TGTGCCAGCAGTGTTGGGACAGCGGATCAGCCCCAGCATTTT. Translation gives CASSVGTADQPQHF.

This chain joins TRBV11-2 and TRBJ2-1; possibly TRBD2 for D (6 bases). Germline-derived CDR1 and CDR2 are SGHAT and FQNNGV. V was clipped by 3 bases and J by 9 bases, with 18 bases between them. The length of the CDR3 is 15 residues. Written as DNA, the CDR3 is TGTGCCAGCAGCTTTAAAACCCACGGAGGGACTGAGCAGTTCTTC. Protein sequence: CASSFKTHGGTEQFF. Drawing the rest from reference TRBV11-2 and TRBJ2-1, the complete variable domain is EAGVAQSPRYKIIEKRQSVAFWCNPISGHATLYWYQQILGQGPKLLIQFQNNGVVDDSQLPKDRFSAERLKGVDSTLKIQPAKLEDSAVYLCASSFKTHGGTEQFFGPGTRLTVL.

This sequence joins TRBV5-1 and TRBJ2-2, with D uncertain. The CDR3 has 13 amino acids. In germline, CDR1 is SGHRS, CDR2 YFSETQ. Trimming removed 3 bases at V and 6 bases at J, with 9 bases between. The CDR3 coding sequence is TGCGCCAGCAGCTCCGCGGCGGCCGGGGAGCTGTTTTTT. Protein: CASSSAAAGELFF.

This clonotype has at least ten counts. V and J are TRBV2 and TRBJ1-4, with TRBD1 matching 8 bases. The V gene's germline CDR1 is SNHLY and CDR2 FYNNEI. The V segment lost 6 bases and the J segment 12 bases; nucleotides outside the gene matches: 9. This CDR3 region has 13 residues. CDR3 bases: TGTGCCAGCAGGGGACAGGCGGTGGGGGAACTGTTTTTT. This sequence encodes CASRGQAVGELFF.

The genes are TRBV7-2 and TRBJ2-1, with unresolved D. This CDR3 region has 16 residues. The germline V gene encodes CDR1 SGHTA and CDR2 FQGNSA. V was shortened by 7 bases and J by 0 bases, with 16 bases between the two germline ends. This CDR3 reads CASIYPPLLSYNEQFF. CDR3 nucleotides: TGTGCCAGCATCTACCCACCTCTACTCTCCTACAATGAGCAGTTCTTC.

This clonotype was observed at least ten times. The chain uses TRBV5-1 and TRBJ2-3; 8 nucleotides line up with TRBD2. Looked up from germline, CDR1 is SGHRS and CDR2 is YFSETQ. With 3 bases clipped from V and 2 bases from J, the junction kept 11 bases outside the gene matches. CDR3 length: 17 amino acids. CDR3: CASSSSRTSTYTDTQYF. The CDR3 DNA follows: TGCGCCAGCAGCTCCTCCAGGACTAGCACTTACACAGATACGCAGTATTTT.

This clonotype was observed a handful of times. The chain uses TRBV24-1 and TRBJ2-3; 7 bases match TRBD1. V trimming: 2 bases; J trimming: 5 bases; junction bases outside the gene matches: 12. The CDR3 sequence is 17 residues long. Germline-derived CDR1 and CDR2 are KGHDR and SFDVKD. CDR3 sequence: CATSDSPAWDSRDTQYF. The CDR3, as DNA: TGTGCCACCAGTGATTCCCCCGCGTGGGACAGTAGAGATACGCAGTATTTT.

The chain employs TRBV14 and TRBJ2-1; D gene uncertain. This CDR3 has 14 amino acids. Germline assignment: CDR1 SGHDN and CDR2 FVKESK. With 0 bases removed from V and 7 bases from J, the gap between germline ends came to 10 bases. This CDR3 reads CASSQDLVGNEQFF. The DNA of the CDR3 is TGTGCCAGCAGCCAAGATCTTGTGGGAAATGAGCAGTTCTTC.

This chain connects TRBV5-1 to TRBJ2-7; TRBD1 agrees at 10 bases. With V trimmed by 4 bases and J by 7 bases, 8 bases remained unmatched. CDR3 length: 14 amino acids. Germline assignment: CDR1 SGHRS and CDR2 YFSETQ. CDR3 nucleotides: TGCGCCAGCAGCCCGGTGGGACAGGGGCGAGAGCAGTACTTC. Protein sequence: CASSPVGQGREQYF.

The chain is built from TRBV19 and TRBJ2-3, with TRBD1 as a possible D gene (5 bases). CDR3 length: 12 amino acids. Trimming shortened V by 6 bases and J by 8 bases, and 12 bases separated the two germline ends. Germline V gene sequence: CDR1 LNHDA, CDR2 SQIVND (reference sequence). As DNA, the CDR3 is TGTGCCAGTAGCCCAGGGCCGGGTACGCAGTATTTT. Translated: CASSPGPGTQYF.

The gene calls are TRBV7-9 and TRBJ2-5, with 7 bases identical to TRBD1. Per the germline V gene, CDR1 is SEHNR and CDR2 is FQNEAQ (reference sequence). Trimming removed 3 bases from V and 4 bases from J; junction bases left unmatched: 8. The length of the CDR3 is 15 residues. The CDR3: CASSLERQGRETQYF. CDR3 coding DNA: TGTGCCAGCAGCTTGGAACGACAGGGTCGAGAGACCCAGTACTTC.